This T cell receptor (beta chain) comes out of a study of blood T cell repertoires in COVID-19 (TCRdb year 2020). The study in broad terms: Samples from collaborators originated in the United States, Italy and Spain and spanned both the acute and convalescent phases of COVID-19. The material from the prospective study consisted of cDNA or gDNA derived from T cells, B-cell-depleted T cells, or PBMCs. Subjects who had been exposed to COVID-19, were actively infected with it, or had recovered from it provided the deeply sampled blood TCRbeta repertoires that made up the dataset. A freely available public database, intended as a resource for researchers studying the immune response to SARS-CoV-2, is where the repertoires were released. The samples were drawn from the first 160 participants of the ongoing ImmuneRACE study and from 950 to 1,500 subjects provided by 6 global collaborators. The sample metadata nearly always contained a de-identified subject ID, COVID-19 status, age in years and sex. Where HLA class I and class II types were available, the types were taken from metadata supplied by the sample provider, not from assay-based typing. General conclusions and limits of the study: How much clinical and demographic metadata was included differed by source and by participant, and the metadata was provided uncurated.

TCRbeta CDR3 regions were amplified from genomic DNA by means of the immunoSEQ Assay, a bias-controlled multiplex PCR. The authors' pipeline ran thus. Within the assay, amplification of reference gene primers was used to estimate how many nucleated cells each sample contained. To quantify the absolute abundance of each unique TCRbeta CDR3 rearrangement, sequence reads were collapsed and filtered. For each sample, productive Simpson clonality was calculated as the square root of Simpson's diversity index across productive rearrangements. TCRdb re-hosts the immuneACCESS table, in-frame sequences only. Its copies lack some clones; in the studies checked, an unresolved V gene accounts for under half of them, and the cause for the rest is not known. V and J calls plus clone size are reproduced from that table; the DNA served to infer D and trimming. The sample has 200,000 to 300,000 clones on record, around 82% of them singletons. The ten biggest clones cover about 9.1% of the sample.

Looking up the germline V gene yields CDR1 MDHEN and CDR2 SYDVKM. At the junction V is shortened by 2 bases and J by 5 bases, with 15 bases in between. The CDR3 holds 15 amino acids from the cysteine to the phenylalanine. CDR3 DNA is the only sequence kept; it has 45 bases, read in frame from the first base. Each collaborating institution followed its own protocols to collect whole blood in K2EDTA tubes. For TCRbeta analysis, collaborators shipped samples as frozen whole blood, isolated PBMCs, or DNA extracted from either of those sample types. Points on this clone: Its antigen is currently not known. No clone much larger than this one lies a single base away; base qualities are absent.

The sample consisted of peripheral blood. The source of this sequence is a human donor in a cohort sampled during active COVID-19. The chain couples TRBV28 to TRBJ1-1; the D gene is perhaps TRBD1, on 5 matching bases. CDR3 region: CASSLRRQLTTEAFF. The sequenced DNA is TGTGCCAGCAGTTTAAGGCGACAGTTAACAACTGAAGCTTTCTTT.